Below are 20 T cell receptor beta chains sequenced from a single sample in a study of blood T cell repertoires in COVID-19. Data came from immunoSEQ multiplex PCR; TCRdb stores just in-frame clones and leaves some out. Among over 200,000 clones listed, 65% to 90% were seen once. Sequencing input: peripheral blood. The receptors come from a human donor in a cohort sampled during active COVID-19.

The chain is built from TRBV5-4 and TRBJ2-1; TRBD1 matches 8 bases. The CDR3 is 15 amino acids. Germline values: CDR1 SGHNT, CDR2 YYREEE (reference sequence). V was pared by 4 bases and J by 5 bases, with 8 bases of the junction left unmatched. CDR3: CASSLPDRANNEQFF. In nucleotides, the CDR3 is TGTGCCAGCAGCCTCCCGGACAGGGCAAACAATGAGCAGTTCTTC.

The rearrangement links TRBV19 to TRBJ1-5; TRBD1 might be the D (6 bases). CDR1 and CDR2 from the germline V gene are LNHDA and SQIVND (reference sequence). V was pared by 0 bases and J by 8 bases, with 20 bases between. The CDR3 extends over 17 amino acids. The CDR3 loop is CASSIDWGPGSHKPQHF. The CDR3 DNA reads TGTGCCAGTAGTATAGATTGGGGGCCGGGCAGTCATAAGCCCCAGCATTTT.

The J gene is TRBJ1-6, the V gene TRBV7-3; 9 bases map to TRBD1. The CDR3 runs to 15 residues. J was trimmed by 12 bases and V by 2 bases; bases with no gene match: 8. Per the germline V gene, CDR1 is SGHTA and CDR2 is FQGTGA. CDR3 amino acids: CASSLWDRASGPLHF. The CDR3 DNA is TGTGCCAGCAGCTTATGGGACAGGGCTTCGGGACCCCTCCACTTT. Full variable domain (outside the CDR3, taken from reference TRBV7-3 and TRBJ1-6): GAGVSQTPSNKVTEKGKYVELRCDPISGHTALYWYRQSLGQGPEFLIYFQGTGAADDSGLPNDRFFAVRPEGSVSTLKIQRTERGDSAVYLCASSLWDRASGPLHFGNGTRLTVT.

This sequence joins TRBV28 and TRBJ1-6, with unresolved D. Germline-derived CDR1 and CDR2 are MDHEN and SYDVKM. The CDR3 runs 14 residues. Trimming cost V 3 bases and J 5 bases, with 8 bases left between them. The CDR3 DNA reads TGTGCCAGCAGTTTTGGACTGAATAATTCACCCCTCCACTTT. Encoded protein: CASSFGLNNSPLHF.

The rearrangement joins TRBV7-2 to TRBJ1-2; 8 nucleotides align to TRBD1. Germline-derived CDR1 and CDR2 are SGHTA and FQGNSA. J lost 4 bases, V lost 5 bases, and 15 bases had no gene match. The CDR3 extends over 17 amino acids. CDR3 sequence (DNA): TGTGCCAGCAGCGCACGGACAGGGCGAGCGGGAAGCTATGGCTACACCTTC. It specifies CASSARTGRAGSYGYTF.

The V gene is TRBV4-2, the J gene TRBJ2-3; 7 bases agree with TRBD2. The germline gives CDR1 LGHNA, CDR2 YNFKEQ. The V segment lost 0 bases and the J segment 2 bases; nucleotides outside the gene matches: 2. The CDR3 spans 15 residues. In DNA, the CDR3 is TGTGCCAGCAGCCAAGAGGGAGGGCCCACAGATACGCAGTATTTT. Protein: CASSQEGGPTDTQYF.

The rearrangement joins TRBV30 to TRBJ2-6; D not resolved. Germline V gene lookup returns CDR1 GTSNPN and CDR2 SVGIG (reference sequence). The CDR3 runs 15 residues. Trimming pared 4 bases from V and 0 bases from J, leaving 10 bases between. CDR3 sequence: CAWNSGVSGANVLTF. CDR3 DNA: TGTGCCTGGAATTCCGGAGTCTCTGGGGCCAACGTCCTGACTTTC.

The chain employs TRBV14 and TRBJ1-6; 8 nucleotides align to TRBD1. With V trimmed by 4 bases and J by 9 bases, 11 bases remained unmatched. The germline gives CDR1 SGHDN, CDR2 FVKESK. This CDR3 has 16 amino acids. The chain's CDR3 is CASSRRQGRSGSPLHF. DNA for the CDR3: TGTGCCAGCAGCCGTCGACAGGGGCGATCGGGTTCACCCCTCCACTTT.

There are a few counts of this clone. This rearrangement joins TRBV5-4 to TRBJ1-5; the D is unclear. The CDR3 contains 12 residues. V was cut by 0 bases and J by 6 bases, with 4 bases left in between. Germline V gene data show CDR1 as SGHNT and CDR2 as YYREEE (reference sequence). CDR3 nucleotides: TGTGCCAGCAGCTTGGGGAGTCAGCCCCAGCATTTT. Its protein product is CASSLGSQPQHF.

This chain joins TRBV9 and TRBJ1-6, with D maybe TRBD1 (6 bases). V gave up 7 bases and J gave up 8 bases, with 13 bases separating them. This CDR3 has 13 residues. Looked up from germline, CDR1 is SGDLS and CDR2 is YYNGEE. CDR3 region: CASGIGGYSPLHF. DNA for the CDR3: TGTGCCAGCGGGATAGGGGGTTATTCACCCCTCCACTTT. Combining the CDR3 with reference TRBV9 and TRBJ1-6 gives the whole variable domain DSGVTQTPKHLITATGQRVTLRCSPRSGDLSVYWYQQSLDQGLQFLIQYYNGEERAKGNILERFSAQQFPDLHSELNLSSLELGDSALYFCASGIGGYSPLHFGNGTRLTVT.

The chain recombines TRBV10-3 with TRBJ1-2; D possibly corresponds to TRBD1 (5 bases). This CDR3 is built from 13 residues. Germline loops: CDR1 ENHRY, CDR2 SYGVKD. Trimming took off 5 bases at V and 9 bases at J, with 16 bases between the two ends. The CDR3 nucleotides are TGTGCCATCAGTTATGACAGCCGTGTACGCTACACCTTC. Its translation: CAISYDSRVRYTF.

The gene calls are TRBV7-9 and TRBJ1-5; D ambiguous. V was clipped by 2 bases and J by 4 bases, with 3 bases between them. Per the germline V gene, CDR1 is SEHNR and CDR2 is FQNEAQ (reference sequence). The CDR3 has 12 amino acids. DNA of the CDR3: TGTGCCAGCAGCTTACAAAATCAGCCCCAGCATTTT. Translation: CASSLQNQPQHF. Looking up the rest from reference TRBV7-9 and TRBJ1-5 gives the full variable domain: DTGVSQNPRHKITKRGQNVTFRCDPISEHNRLYWYRQTLGQGPEFLTYFQNEAQLEKSRLLSDRFSAERPKGSFSTLEIQRTEQGDSAMYLCASSLQNQPQHFGDGTRLSIL.

The chain couples TRBV7-9 to TRBJ2-7; D remains ambiguous. Germline-derived CDR1 and CDR2 are SEHNR and FQNEAQ (reference sequence). V was shortened by 5 bases and J by 5 bases, with 16 bases between the two germline ends. This CDR3 contains 14 residues. CDR3 region: CASSLPLPRHEQYF. CDR3 sequence (DNA): TGTGCCAGCAGCCTCCCTCTCCCGCGCCACGAGCAGTACTTC.

This rearrangement joins TRBV10-3 to TRBJ2-1; TRBD2 matches at 11 bases. The V gene end was trimmed by 8 bases and the J gene end by 0 bases; junction bases not matched to a gene: 9. Germline-derived CDR1 and CDR2 are ENHRY and SYGVKD. CDR3 size: 17 residues. The CDR3 protein is CAISRTSGSSSYNEQFF. As DNA, the CDR3 is TGTGCCATCTCCCGGACTAGCGGGTCGAGCTCCTACAATGAGCAGTTCTTC.

This chain uses TRBV18 with TRBJ2-7; the D gene is possibly TRBD2 (6 bases). The germline V gene encodes CDR1 KGHSH and CDR2 LQKENI. Trimming removed 3 bases at V and 0 bases at J, with 12 bases between. The CDR3 runs 15 residues. The CDR3 DNA reads as TGTGCCAGCTCACCTAGCGGACGTAGCTCCTACGAGCAGTACTTC. Its protein product is CASSPSGRSSYEQYF.

V and J are TRBV12-3 or TRBV12-4 and TRBJ1-5; no firm D call. The CDR3 consists of 12 residues. Trimming removed 6 bases at V and 2 bases at J, with 5 bases between. DNA for the CDR3: TGTGCCAGCAGGGGAGGCAATCAGCCCCAGCATTTT. Its translation: CASRGGNQPQHF.

The chain has TRBV9 and TRBJ2-7; D possibly corresponds to TRBD1 (6 bases). V was shortened by 3 bases and J by 1 base, with 14 bases between the two germline ends. The germline V gene encodes CDR1 SGDLS and CDR2 YYNGEE. CDR3 length: 15 residues. The chain's CDR3 is CASSETPGQSYEQYF. The CDR3 DNA reads as TGTGCCAGCAGCGAAACCCCGGGACAATCCTACGAGCAGTACTTC.

This clone came up a few times. The chain couples TRBV7-9 to TRBJ1-5, with TRBD1 matching 10 bases. The germline CDR1 and CDR2 sequences are SEHNR and FQNEAQ (reference sequence). The CDR3 spans 17 residues. V trimming: 2 bases; J trimming: 1 base; junction bases outside the gene matches: 5. CDR3 in amino acids: CASSLWGTGVSNQPQHF. CDR3 nucleotides: TGTGCCAGCAGCTTATGGGGGACAGGGGTAAGCAATCAGCCCCAGCATTTT.

This chain joins TRBV4-2 and TRBJ2-7; perhaps TRBD1 as D (6 bases). Germline-derived CDR1 and CDR2 are LGHNA and YNFKEQ. V was cut by 4 bases and J by 4 bases, with 20 bases left in between. This CDR3 comprises 16 residues. CDR3 region: CASSLGDYRVGYEQYF. The CDR3 DNA follows: TGTGCCAGCAGCCTCGGAGACTACAGGGTTGGGTACGAGCAGTACTTC.

The chain couples TRBV30 to TRBJ1-1, with D uncertain. The CDR3 covers 13 residues. Germline V gives CDR1 GTSNPN, CDR2 SVGIG (reference sequence). Trimming removed 5 bases at V and 2 bases at J, with 12 bases between. The chain's CDR3 is CAWGEVSNTEAFF. CDR3 in DNA: TGTGCCTGGGGGGAGGTTTCTAACACTGAAGCTTTCTTT.